This T cell receptor (beta chain) appears in the sequencing data of a study of cytomegalovirus exposure and HLA in healthy donors. Findings and limits, study-wide: Per published reports, the classifier diagnosed cytomegalovirus status with high specificity and sensitivity. Relative to equally common others, HLA-associated TCR beta chains showed greater clonal expansion in a later analysis. Donors belonging to an Asian-associated ancestry cluster reportedly showed fewer N-insertions in productive TCRs than the approximately 690-donor mean, according to what a later analysis found.

With 60 Vbeta and 13 Jbeta primers, the PCR was carried out. Some clones are missing from TCRdb's copy, which holds only in-frame ones; the method was immunoSEQ multiplex PCR. The profile shows 150,000 to 200,000 clones, around four fifths of them singletons. V shed 3 bases and J shed 0 bases, with 9 bases lying between them. The CDR3 is made up of 14 amino acids. The germline V gene has CDR1 SGHRS and CDR2 YFSETQ. Sampled while nominally healthy, donors likely had unrecorded immune exposures. With regard to this clone: The antigen remains undetermined.

Sequenced input: PBMCs. The sequence came from a man between 35 and 55 years old in good health and CMV-seropositive. The genes are TRBV5-1 and TRBJ1-1; D possibly corresponds to TRBD1 (5 bases). The CDR3 DNA reads TGCGCCAGCAGCTGGGACTTCTTGAACACTGAAGCTTTCTTT. Its protein product is CASSWDFLNTEAFF.